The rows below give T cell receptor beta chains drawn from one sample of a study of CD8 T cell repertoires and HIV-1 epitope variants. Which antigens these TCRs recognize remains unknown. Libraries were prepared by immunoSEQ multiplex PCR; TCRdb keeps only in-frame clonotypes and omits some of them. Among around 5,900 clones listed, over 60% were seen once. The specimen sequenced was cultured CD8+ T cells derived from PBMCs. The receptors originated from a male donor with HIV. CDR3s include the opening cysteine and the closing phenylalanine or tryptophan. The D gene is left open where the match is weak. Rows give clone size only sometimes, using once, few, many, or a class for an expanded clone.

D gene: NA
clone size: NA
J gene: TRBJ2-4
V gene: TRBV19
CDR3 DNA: TGTGCCAGTAGTTTAGGACCAGGATTGGGCAAAAACATTCAGTACTTC
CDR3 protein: CASSLGPGLGKNIQYF

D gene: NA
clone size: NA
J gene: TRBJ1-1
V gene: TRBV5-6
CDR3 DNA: TGTGCCAGCAGCTTCCCCACGGGGGAGACTGAAGCTTTCTTT
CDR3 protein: CASSFPTGETEAFF

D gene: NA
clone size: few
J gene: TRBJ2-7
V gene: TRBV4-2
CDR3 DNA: TGTGCCAGCAGCCAAGAAGGGCAGGGGACCTCCTACGAGCAGTACTTC
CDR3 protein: CASSQEGQGTSYEQYF

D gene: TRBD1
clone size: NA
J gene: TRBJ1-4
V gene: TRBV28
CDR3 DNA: TGTGCCAGCAAGCCCGTTGACAGGGGCATTGAAAAACTGTTTTTT
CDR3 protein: CASKPVDRGIEKLFF

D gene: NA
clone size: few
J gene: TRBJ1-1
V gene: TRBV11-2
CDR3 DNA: TGTGCCAGCAGCGGGACCCCGAACACTGAAGCTTTCTTT
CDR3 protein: CASSGTPNTEAFF

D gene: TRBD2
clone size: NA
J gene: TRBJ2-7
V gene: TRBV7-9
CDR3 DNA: TGTGCCAGCACCGCGGGTAGCGGGGGGGCCTTTTCCGAGCAGTACTTC
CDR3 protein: CASTAGSGGAFSEQYF

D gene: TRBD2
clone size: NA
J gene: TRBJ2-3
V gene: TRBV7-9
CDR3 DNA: TGTGCCAGCAGCTTAGTTGGCGGGGGTCGTACAGATACGCAGTATTTT
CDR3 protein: CASSLVGGGRTDTQYF

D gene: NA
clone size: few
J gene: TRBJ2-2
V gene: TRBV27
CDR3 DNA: TGTGCCAGCAGTCCAGGGGTGAACACCGGGGAGCTGTTTTTT
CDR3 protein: CASSPGVNTGELFF

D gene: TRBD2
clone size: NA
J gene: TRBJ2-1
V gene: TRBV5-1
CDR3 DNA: TGCGCCAGCAGCTTGGCCTCCGGACTAGCGGGAAACAATGAGCAGTTCTTC
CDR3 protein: CASSLASGLAGNNEQFF

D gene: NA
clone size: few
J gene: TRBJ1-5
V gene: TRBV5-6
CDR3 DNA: TGTGCCAGCAGCTTGGCTGCGGGGCATATCCAGCCCCAGCATTTT
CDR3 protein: CASSLAAGHIQPQHF

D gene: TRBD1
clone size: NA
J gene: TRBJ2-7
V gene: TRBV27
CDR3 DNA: TGTGCCAGCAGTTTAACAGGGGGTAGCTCCTACGAGCAGTACTTC
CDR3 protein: CASSLTGGSSYEQYF

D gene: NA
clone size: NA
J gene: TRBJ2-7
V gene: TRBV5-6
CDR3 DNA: TGTGCCAGCAGTCGGGGGTCGTCCTACGAGCAGTACTTC
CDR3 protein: CASSRGSSYEQYF

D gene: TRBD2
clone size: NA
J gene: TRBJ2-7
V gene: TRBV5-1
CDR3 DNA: TGCGCCAGCAGTTGGACTAGCGGGGGGGTGTACGAGCAGTACTTC
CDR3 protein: CASSWTSGGVYEQYF

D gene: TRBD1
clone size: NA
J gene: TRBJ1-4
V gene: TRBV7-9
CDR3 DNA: TGTGCCAGCAGCTTAGGAGGACAGGGTGCTAATGAAAAACTGTTTTTT
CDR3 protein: CASSLGGQGANEKLFF

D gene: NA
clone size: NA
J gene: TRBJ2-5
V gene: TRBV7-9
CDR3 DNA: TGTGCCAGCAGCTTAGTGGAGGGCCAAGAGACCCAGTACTTC
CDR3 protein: CASSLVEGQETQYF

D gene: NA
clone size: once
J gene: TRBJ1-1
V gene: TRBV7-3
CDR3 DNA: TGTGCCAGCAGCCAACAGGGATTGGCGAACACTGAAGCTTTCTTT
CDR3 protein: CASSQQGLANTEAFF

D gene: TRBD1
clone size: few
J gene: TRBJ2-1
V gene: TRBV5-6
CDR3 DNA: TGTGCCAGCAGCAAGCAGGGGGCAGCCCCGTATGAGCAGTTCTTC
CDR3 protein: CASSKQGAAPYEQFF

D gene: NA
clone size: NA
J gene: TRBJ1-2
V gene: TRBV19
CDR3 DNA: TGTGCCAGTATCTCGGGGGAAAGAGGCTACACCTTC
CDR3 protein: CASISGERGYTF

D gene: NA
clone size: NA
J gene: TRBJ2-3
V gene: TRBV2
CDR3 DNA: TGTGCCAGCAGTGATAGGCGGACTAGCACAGATACGCAGTATTTT
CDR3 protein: CASSDRRTSTDTQYF

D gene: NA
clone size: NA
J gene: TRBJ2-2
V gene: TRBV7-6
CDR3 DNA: TGTGCCAGCAGCGTCAGTATCCCCGGGGAGCTGTTTTTT
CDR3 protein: CASSVSIPGELFF

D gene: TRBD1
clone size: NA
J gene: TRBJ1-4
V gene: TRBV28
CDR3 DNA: TGTGCCAGCAGACCGGGACAGGGTGAAGAAAAACTGTTTTTT
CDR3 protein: CASRPGQGEEKLFF

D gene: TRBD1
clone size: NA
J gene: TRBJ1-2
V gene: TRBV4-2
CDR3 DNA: TGTGCCAGCAGCCAAGTGAGGGACAGCTATGGCTACACCTTC
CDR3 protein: CASSQVRDSYGYTF

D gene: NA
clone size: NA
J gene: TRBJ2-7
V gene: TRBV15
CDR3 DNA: TGTGCCACCAGCAGAGACCTCCTAGGGAGCTCCTACGAGCAGTACTTC
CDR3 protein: CATSRDLLGSSYEQYF

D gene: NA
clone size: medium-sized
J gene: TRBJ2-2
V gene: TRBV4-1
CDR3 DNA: TGCGCCAGCAGCCAAGATGGGAACACCGGGGAGCTGTTTTTT
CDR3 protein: CASSQDGNTGELFF

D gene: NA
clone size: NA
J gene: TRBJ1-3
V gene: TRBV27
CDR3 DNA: TGTGCCAGCAGTTTCCTCGGAGGTTCTGGAAACACCATATATTTT
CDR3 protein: CASSFLGGSGNTIYF

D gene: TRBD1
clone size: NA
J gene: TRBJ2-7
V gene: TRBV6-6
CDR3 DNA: TGTGCCAGCAGTTACGAAGGGACAGGGGAGATCGAGCAGTACTTC
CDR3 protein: CASSYEGTGEIEQYF

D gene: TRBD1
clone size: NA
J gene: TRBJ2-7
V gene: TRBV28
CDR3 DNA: TGTGCCAGCAATCCGGGACAGGGGGCCTACGAGCAGTACTTC
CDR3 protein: CASNPGQGAYEQYF

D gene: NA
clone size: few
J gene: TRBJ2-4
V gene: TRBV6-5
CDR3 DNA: TGTGCCAGCAGTCGATCCGGGTGGAGGGAGGACATTCAGTACTTC
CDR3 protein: CASSRSGWREDIQYF

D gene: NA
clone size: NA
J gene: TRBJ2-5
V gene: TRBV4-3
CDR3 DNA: TGCGCCAGCAGCTCCCTTCTCACGGAGACCCAGTACTTC
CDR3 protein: CASSSLLTETQYF